What follows are 21 T cell receptor beta chains derived from one specimen sequenced in a study of blood T cells in healthy people across ages. Alongside a J-beta primer mix, a sample-barcoded 5' primer served in a second PCR lasting roughly 7 to 12 cycles. Each CDR3 protein is one row after TCRdb ran MiXCR on the 5' RACE reads. Of some 880,000 distinct CDR3 sequences listed, 35% to 40% are singletons. Sequenced: blood. The receptor set was obtained from a man aged 18 to 29 in good health.

The rearrangement joins TRBV6-1 to TRBJ1-5, with D maybe TRBD1 (5 bases). This CDR3 contains 15 residues. From germline, CDR1 is MNHNS and CDR2 SASEGT. Trimming removed 3 bases at V and 8 bases at J, with 17 bases between. This CDR3 reads CASSEPPGIREPQHF. The CDR3 nucleotides read TGTGCCAGCAGTGAGCCCCCAGGGATTCGGGAGCCCCAGCATTTT.

This chain uses TRBV29-1 with TRBJ2-7; 9 nucleotides align to TRBD1. In germline, CDR1 is SQVTM, CDR2 ANQGSEA. V was pared by 6 bases and J by 5 bases, with 8 bases of the junction left unmatched. This CDR3 region has 13 residues. CDR3 loop: CSVKPGQGHEQYF. The CDR3 DNA reads as TGCAGCGTAAAACCGGGACAGGGCCACGAGCAGTACTTC.

This clonotype was counted a few times. The chain couples TRBV5-6 to TRBJ1-6; tentative D call: TRBD1 (6 bases). This CDR3 has 15 residues. With 4 bases removed from V and 4 bases from J, the gap between germline ends came to 12 bases. The V gene's germline CDR1 is SGHDT and CDR2 YYEEEE. DNA for the CDR3: TGTGCCAGCAGCGGGGGGCCCGGGTATAATTCACCCCTCCACTTT. Its protein is CASSGGPGYNSPLHF.

V gene TRBV27 combines with J gene TRBJ2-3; D possibly corresponds to TRBD2 (5 bases). Trimming pared 8 bases from V and 4 bases from J, leaving 19 bases between. Germline assignment: CDR1 MNHEY and CDR2 SMNVEV (reference sequence). The CDR3 is 15 amino acids. The CDR3 protein is CASGLRQGSSDTQYF. The CDR3 coding sequence is TGTGCCAGCGGCTTGAGACAAGGGAGTTCAGATACGCAGTATTTT.

This clonotype has ten or more counts. This chain uses TRBV29-1 with TRBJ2-5; D not resolved. V was cut by 6 bases and J by 2 bases, with 10 bases left in between. Germline loops: CDR1 SQVTM, CDR2 ANQGSEA. The CDR3 contains 12 residues. The CDR3 coding sequence is TGCAGCGTCCAGCAGGAACAAGAGACCCAGTACTTC. As protein: CSVQQEQETQYF.

Only a few counts were recorded for this clonotype. The CDR3: CASSQEVAGGLGYTF. The CDR3 bases are TGCGCCAGCAGCCAAGAAGTAGCAGGGGGCCTGGGCTACACCTTC. The chain carries TRBV4-1 and TRBJ1-2; 8 nucleotides align to TRBD1. Germline V gene data show CDR1 as MGHRA and CDR2 as YSYEKL. The CDR3 has 15 residues. V lost 0 bases and J lost 8; bases outside the gene matches: 8.

Only a few counts were recorded for this clonotype. This sequence joins TRBV12-3 or TRBV12-4 and TRBJ2-5; the match to TRBD2 covers 7 bases. The CDR3 runs to 16 residues. V dropped 4 bases and J dropped 3; count of bases not matched to a gene: 11. The CDR3 loop is CASSSPLWAGEETQYF. CDR3 bases: TGTGCCAGCAGTTCCCCGCTCTGGGCGGGGGAAGAGACCCAGTACTTC.

This clonotype has more than one count but fewer than ten. The chain employs TRBV19 and TRBJ1-4; the D gene is possibly TRBD1 (5 bases). Trimming shortened V by 3 bases and J by 8 bases, and 13 bases separated the two germline ends. From germline, CDR1 is LNHDA and CDR2 SQIVND (reference sequence). The CDR3 length is 14 residues. The CDR3 protein is CASSILGPREKLFF. The CDR3 DNA reads as TGTGCCAGTAGTATCCTGGGACCTAGGGAAAAACTGTTTTTT.

As concerns this clonotype: Just one base apart from a much larger clone, this may be a read error. This rearrangement joins TRBV7-2 to TRBJ2-7; TRBD2 matches 11 bases. Germline CDR1 reads SGHTA; CDR2 reads FQGNSA. The length of the CDR3 is 14 residues. The CDR3 nucleotides are TGTGCCGGCAGTCGACTAGCGGGGACCTACGAGCAGTACTTC. It encodes CAGSRLAGTYEQYF.

This clonotype was seen more than once but under ten times. The CDR3 nucleotides read TGTGCCTGGAGTGGGACAGCCTCGGAGGGCTACACCTTC. The encoded protein is CAWSGTASEGYTF. The V call is TRBV30, the J call TRBJ1-2; D perhaps matches TRBD1 (6 bases). This CDR3 contains 13 residues. V lost 1 base to trimming and J lost 8 bases, with 14 bases between them. Germline V gene lookup returns CDR1 GTSNPN and CDR2 SVGIG (reference sequence). The complete variable domain, with remaining parts taken from reference TRBV30 and TRBJ1-2, reads SQTIHQWPATLVQPVGSPLSLECTVEGTSNPNLYWYRQAAGRGLQLLFYSVGIGQISSEVPQNLSASRPQDRQFILSSKKLLLSDSGFYLCAWSGTASEGYTFGSGTRLTVV.

The chain uses TRBV20-1 and TRBJ2-5; D not resolved. In germline, CDR1 is DFQATT, CDR2 SNEGSKA (reference sequence). This CDR3 contains 15 residues. The V and J ends lost 0 bases and 2 bases respectively, with 13 bases between them. Here the CDR3 DNA reads TGCAGTGCTAGAGACTTTTCGGACGCGCAAGAGACCCAGTACTTC. As protein: CSARDFSDAQETQYF.

Note on this clonotype: This may stem from a read error, because a much larger clone lies one nucleotide away. V and J are TRBV10-3 and TRBJ2-7; 11 bases align to TRBD2. The germline gives CDR1 ENHRY, CDR2 SYGVKD. This CDR3 has 19 residues. The CDR3 region has the DNA TGTGCCATCAGCCTAATGACTAGCGGGGACCATCCCAACTCCTACGTGCAGTACTTC. This gives the protein CAISLMTSGDHPNSYVQYF.

This clonotype was observed a few times. V is TRBV20-1 and J is TRBJ2-7; 10 nucleotides agree with TRBD2. The CDR3 loop spans 17 amino acids. J was trimmed by 1 base and V by 0 bases; bases with no gene match: 9. Per the germline V gene, CDR1 is DFQATT and CDR2 is SNEGSKA (reference sequence). The CDR3 is CSARDSGTSVRSYEQYF. In nucleotides, the CDR3 is TGCAGTGCTAGAGATTCAGGGACTAGCGTAAGATCCTACGAGCAGTACTTC.

The rearrangement joins TRBV5-1 to TRBJ2-3, with D possibly matching TRBD1 (6 bases). V lost 4 bases and J lost 3, with 15 bases in between. CDR1 SGHRS and CDR2 YFSETQ come from the germline V gene. The CDR3 totals 15 residues. The DNA for the CDR3 is TGCGCCAGCAGCACCAGCCTCAGGGGTACAGATACGCAGTATTTT. This encodes CASSTSLRGTDTQYF.

The table lists this clonotype with a few counts. The V and J genes are TRBV29-1 and TRBJ1-1; tentatively, D is TRBD1 (6 bases). V lost 4 bases to trimming and J lost 0 bases, with 6 bases between them. CDR1 is SQVTM, CDR2 ANQGSEA, per germline. The CDR3 extends over 12 amino acids. In nucleotides, the CDR3 is TGCAGCGTTGGACAGGTGAACACTGAAGCTTTCTTT. Its protein is CSVGQVNTEAFF. Supplemented by reference TRBV29-1 and TRBJ1-1, the full variable domain reads SAVISQKPSRDICQRGTSLTIQCQVDSQVTMMFWYRQQPGQSLTLIATANQGSEATYESGFVIDKFPISRPNLTFSTLTVSNMSPEDSSIYLCSVGQVNTEAFFGQGTRLTVV.

This clonotype was found a few times. The CDR3, as DNA: TGCAGTGCGCCCGGGACTAGCGGGGGGGCTGACAATGAGCAGTACTTC. As protein: CSAPGTSGGADNEQYF. The chain has TRBV20-1 and TRBJ2-5, with 16 positions matching TRBD2. CDR1 and CDR2 from the germline V gene are DFQATT and SNEGSKA (reference sequence). The V and J ends lost 6 bases and 11 bases, in that order; junction bases with no gene match: 15. The CDR3 loop spans 16 amino acids.

Turning to this clonotype: At one end the junction does not follow the germline gene, possibly because of a read error. The CDR3 here is CSLQTSSCNEQFF. The CDR3 bases are TGCAGCCTACAGACGAGCTCCTGCAATGAGCAGTTCTTC. The V and J genes are TRBV29-1 and TRBJ2-1; D unresolved. From germline, CDR1 is SQVTM and CDR2 ANQGSEA. The CDR3 contains 13 residues.

The chain joins TRBV7-2 to TRBJ2-5, with no clear D. Germline assignment: CDR1 SGHTA and CDR2 FQGNSA. The CDR3 sequence is 14 residues long. The germline V and J ends were trimmed by 5 bases and 1 base, with 11 bases remaining between them. The CDR3 reads CASSRFLVQETQYF. The DNA for the CDR3 is TGTGCCAGCAGCCGTTTCTTGGTCCAAGAGACCCAGTACTTC.

The genes are TRBV30 and TRBJ2-3; perhaps TRBD2 as D (5 bases). The germline V gene has CDR1 GTSNPN and CDR2 SVGIG (reference sequence). The V end lost 7 bases, the J end lost 5 bases, and 19 bases lay between the germline ends. The CDR3 runs to 14 residues. The CDR3 sequence: CAYTGTRIVDTQYF. CDR3 sequence (DNA): TGTGCCTACACCGGTACTAGAATAGTAGATACGCAGTATTTT.

This chain connects TRBV7-2 to TRBJ2-2; TRBD2 agrees at 7 bases. Trimming at V came to 5 bases and at J to 5 bases, leaving 11 bases not matched to a gene. Germline-derived CDR1 and CDR2 are SGHTA and FQGNSA. The CDR3 extends over 16 amino acids. This chain's CDR3 is CASSLGPLRETGELFF. CDR3 nucleotide sequence: TGTGCCAGCAGCCTAGGGCCCCTGCGGGAGACCGGGGAGCTGTTTTTT.

This clonotype has only a few counts. The chain couples TRBV12-3 or TRBV12-4 to TRBJ1-5; D remains ambiguous. The CDR3 has 14 residues. V lost 6 bases and J lost 3, with 12 bases in between. CDR3 nucleotides: TGTGCCAGCAGACCAAGAGAAGTCAATCAGCCCCAGCATTTT. Translated: CASRPREVNQPQHF.